Listed here are 29 T cell receptor beta chains from one sample, sequenced in a study of spatial heterogeneity in lung cancer. Time point specified: sample taken at primary tumor resection. From tumor, nontumor lung or frozen PBMC, whole RNA was taken unsorted for sequencing. TCRdb ran MiXCR on the 5' RACE reads and lists one entry per CDR3 protein. The repertoire holds over 10,000 distinct CDR3 sequences, with 14% as singletons. The sequencing here drew on PBMCs, taken at surgery. These receptors all come from a male donor with early-stage non-small cell lung cancer.

This clonotype was observed at least ten times. The genes are TRBV7-9 and TRBJ1-1; D possibly corresponds to TRBD1 (5 bases). V was cut by 6 bases and J by 3 bases, with 20 bases left in between. The germline gives CDR1 SEHNR, CDR2 FQNEAQ (reference sequence). The CDR3 extends over 16 amino acids. CDR3 in DNA: TGTGCCAGCAGGGCCCTTGGGGGGAAAGGGGACACTGAAGCTTTCTTT. Protein: CASRALGGKGDTEAFF. Using reference TRBV7-9 and TRBJ1-1 for the parts outside the CDR3, the full variable domain is DTGVSQNPRHKITKRGQNVTFRCDPISEHNRLYWYRQTLGQGPEFLTYFQNEAQLEKSRLLSDRFSAERPKGSFSTLEIQRTEQGDSAMYLCASRALGGKGDTEAFFGQGTRLTVV.

This clonotype occurred a few times. The chain couples TRBV7-2 to TRBJ2-5; D is uncertain. The CDR3 runs 15 residues. Trimming cost V 1 base and J 5 bases, with 14 bases left between them. CDR1 and CDR2 from the germline V gene are SGHTA and FQGNSA. The chain's CDR3 is CASSLVVRWRETQYF. The DNA for the CDR3 is TGTGCCAGCAGCTTAGTGGTCAGGTGGCGGGAGACCCAGTACTTC.

This clonotype was picked up many times. This chain links TRBV21-1 with TRBJ1-3. TRBV21-1 is classified as a pseudogene. The CDR3 loop spans 17 amino acids. The CDR3 DNA reads TGTGCCAGCAGCAAAGAAGTGGCGGGTCTGACTGGAAACACCATATATTTT. Residues: CASSKEVAGLTGNTIYF.

This clonotype showed up many times. The chain uses TRBV28 and TRBJ2-3; D is unclear. Per germline, CDR1 MDHEN and CDR2 SYDVKM. V lost 2 bases to trimming and J lost 0 bases, with 6 bases between them. The CDR3 spans 14 residues. The CDR3 coding sequence is TGTGCCAGCAGTTTAAGAGCTAGCACAGATACGCAGTATTTT. This codes for CASSLRASTDTQYF.

This clonotype was seen a handful of times. The rearrangement uses TRBV6-2 or TRBV6-3 and TRBJ2-7; D may be TRBD1 (6 bases). Trimming cost V 2 bases and J 2 bases, with 7 bases left between them. This CDR3 is built from 13 residues. In germline, CDR1 is MNHEY, CDR2 SVGEGT. CDR3 bases: TGTGCCAGCAGTTACACAGGGACCTACGAGCAGTACTTC. It encodes CASSYTGTYEQYF.

This clonotype was seen more than once but under ten times. The genes are TRBV30 and TRBJ1-2; tentatively, D is TRBD1 (6 bases). This CDR3 is built from 13 residues. Germline loops: CDR1 GTSNPN, CDR2 SVGIG (reference sequence). As DNA, the CDR3 is TGTGCACTTCAGTGGGGGCCCGTCTATGGCTACACCTTC. Its translation: CALQWGPVYGYTF.

This clonotype was counted ten times or more. The chain combines TRBV29-1 with TRBJ2-5; D is perhaps TRBD1 (5 bases). CDR1 and CDR2 (germline): SQVTM, ANQGSEA. CDR3 size: 14 residues. V was trimmed by 2 bases and J by 3 bases, leaving 13 bases between them. CDR3 DNA: TGCAGCGTTGAACGCAGGGTAGGAGAAGAGACCCAGTACTTC. The encoded protein is CSVERRVGEETQYF.

This clonotype was observed at least ten times. The chain carries TRBV20-1 and TRBJ2-1, with a weak D call TRBD1 (5 bases). Between the trimmed V and J ends, which lost 5 bases and 6 bases, there was a span of 14 bases. The CDR3 extends over 13 amino acids. CDR1 and CDR2 (germline): DFQATT, SNEGSKA (reference sequence). In nucleotides, the CDR3 is TGCAGTGCTGACAAGGGGATGTCCAATGAGCAGTTCTTC. It encodes CSADKGMSNEQFF.

In this sample, this clonotype turned up a few times. J is TRBJ1-6 and V is TRBV7-2; TRBD1 might be the D (5 bases). Germline V CDR1 and CDR2: SGHTA, FQGNSA. This CDR3 is 16 amino acids long. Trimming shortened V by 4 bases and J by 9 bases, and 19 bases separated the two germline ends. The CDR3 region is CASSWGGGKLISPLHF. In nucleotides, the CDR3 is TGTGCCAGCAGCTGGGGGGGAGGTAAATTGATTTCACCCCTCCACTTT. Full variable domain (outside the CDR3, taken from reference TRBV7-2 and TRBJ1-6): GAGVSQSPSNKVTEKGKDVELRCDPISGHTALYWYRQSLGQGLEFLIYFQGNSAPDKSGLPSDRFSAERTGGSVSTLTIQRTQQEDSAVYLCASSWGGGKLISPLHFGNGTRLTVT.

To note about this clonotype: This may stem from a read error, because a much larger clone lies one nucleotide away. The J gene is TRBJ1-1, the V gene TRBV3-1, with 8 bases identical to TRBD1. The germline gives CDR1 LGHDT, CDR2 YNNKEL (reference sequence). The CDR3 spans 14 residues. In DNA form, the CDR3 reads TGTACCAGCAGGTTGGGGACAGGACCCTCTGAAGCTTTCTTT. This sequence encodes CTSRLGTGPSEAFF. Looking up the rest from reference TRBV3-1 and TRBJ1-1 gives the full variable domain: DTAVSQTPKYLVTQMGNDKSIKCEQNLGHDTMYWYKQDSKKFLKIMFSYNNKELIINETVPNRFSPKSPDKAHLNLHINSLELGDSAVYFCTSRLGTGPSEAFFGQGTRLTVV.

V and J are TRBV29-1 and TRBJ2-7; D unclear. Trimming pared 0 bases from V and 0 bases from J, leaving 6 bases between. Germline loops: CDR1 SQVTM, CDR2 ANQGSEA. The CDR3 runs to 13 residues. This chain's CDR3 is CSVEDDLSYEQYF. The DNA for the CDR3 is TGCAGCGTTGAAGATGACCTCTCCTACGAGCAGTACTTC.

This clonotype has at least ten counts. The CDR3 bases are TGTGCCAGCAGCTACTACCACTCGCAAGAGACCCAGTACTTC. It codes for CASSYYHSQETQYF. The genes are TRBV6-1 and TRBJ2-5; no clear D. V was clipped by 6 bases and J by 2 bases, with 13 bases between them. This CDR3 is built from 14 residues. CDR1 and CDR2 (germline): MNHNS, SASEGT.

In this sample, this clonotype turned up many times. The rearrangement joins TRBV27 to TRBJ2-2; possible D gene TRBD2, 7 bases. The CDR3 has 15 residues. V gave up 3 bases and J gave up 4 bases, with 12 bases separating them. From germline, CDR1 is MNHEY and CDR2 SMNVEV (reference sequence). The CDR3 here is CASSFGGGPTGELFF. The CDR3 DNA reads as TGTGCCAGCAGTTTTGGGGGGGGCCCCACCGGGGAGCTGTTTTTT.

This clonotype appeared a few times. This chain connects TRBV2 to TRBJ1-2, with D perhaps TRBD1 (6 bases). V gave up 10 bases and J gave up 8 bases, with 14 bases separating them. The CDR3 has 11 amino acids. The germline CDR1 and CDR2 sequences are SNHLY and FYNNEI. CDR3 sequence reads: CATTGNRGYTF. The DNA for the CDR3 is TGTGCCACCACAGGGAATCGAGGCTACACCTTC.

This clonotype appeared a few times. V is TRBV7-8 and J is TRBJ2-3; 12 nucleotides agree with TRBD2. CDR1 is SGHVS, CDR2 FQNEAQ, per germline. The CDR3 has 16 residues. V trimming: 4 bases; J trimming: 11 bases; junction bases outside the gene matches: 13. The CDR3 loop reads CASSSGLAGGSGGQYF. For the CDR3, the DNA is TGTGCCAGCAGCTCGGGACTAGCGGGCGGGTCTGGGGGGCAGTATTTT.

The CDR3 DNA follows: TGCAGTGCCCTCTCGAGGGCAGGCACAGATACGCAGTATTTT. Its translation: CSALSRAGTDTQYF. The chain has TRBV20-1 and TRBJ2-3, with a weak D call TRBD2 (5 bases). This CDR3 comprises 14 residues. Between the trimmed V and J ends, which lost 6 bases and 1 base, there was a span of 14 bases. Germline V gives CDR1 DFQATT, CDR2 SNEGSKA (reference sequence).

The CDR3 region is CASSSPEGQGTYEQYF. CDR3 DNA sequence: TGTGCCAGCAGTTCTCCGGAAGGACAGGGTACCTACGAGCAGTACTTC. The V call is TRBV6-2 or TRBV6-3, the J call TRBJ2-7; 8 nucleotides line up with TRBD1. This CDR3 region has 16 residues. V shed 4 bases, J shed 2 bases, and the junction held 10 bases outside the gene matches. Germline lookup yields CDR1 MNHEY and CDR2 SVGEGT.

This chain joins TRBV20-1 and TRBJ2-7, with 9 bases lining up with TRBD2. The CDR3 length is 16 residues. V gave up 1 base and J gave up 0 bases; unmatched junction bases: 7. Germline V gene data show CDR1 as DFQATT and CDR2 as SNEGSKA (reference sequence). CDR3 coding DNA: TGCAGTGCTAGAGGGACTAGCGCCATTAGCTCCTACGAGCAGTACTTC. Protein product: CSARGTSAISSYEQYF.

The chain employs TRBV2 and TRBJ2-1; 9 bases line up with TRBD1. Losses at the gene ends were 7 bases for V and 13 bases for J; bases not matched to a gene: 8. The CDR3 spans 12 residues. Germline CDR1 SNHLY, CDR2 FYNNEI. The CDR3 region is CASTGTGTSQFF. The CDR3 coding sequence is TGTGCCAGCACTGGGACAGGGACCTCCCAGTTCTTC.

This clonotype was detected a few times. CDR3 loop: CASSLNRETDTQYF. CDR3 nucleotides: TGCGCCAGCAGCTTGAACAGGGAGACAGATACGCAGTATTTT. This chain connects TRBV5-1 to TRBJ2-3; TRBD1 might be the D (6 bases). The V end was cut by 1 base, the J end by 3 bases, with 9 bases between. The CDR3 totals 14 residues. From germline, CDR1 is SGHRS and CDR2 YFSETQ.

The table lists this clonotype with many counts. This sequence joins TRBV10-2 and TRBJ2-7; D possibly corresponds to TRBD1 (6 bases). Germline CDR1 WSHSY, CDR2 SAAADI. The CDR3 extends over 14 amino acids. V lost 5 bases and J 2 bases, leaving 13 bases between the germline ends. The CDR3 DNA follows: TGCGCCAGCAGTAGGACAGATAAACCCTACGAGCAGTACTTC. Amino acid sequence: CASSRTDKPYEQYF.

To note about this clonotype: The CDR3 ends on some other residue instead of the conserved phenylalanine or tryptophan, so this is likely a read error. The chain recombines TRBV29-1 with TRBJ2-3, with D possibly TRBD2 on 5 matching bases. V was cut by 4 bases and J by 4 bases, with 9 bases left in between. This CDR3 has 12 residues. CDR1 and CDR2 (germline): SQVTM, ANQGSEA. The CDR3 coding sequence is TGCAGCGTTGTGAGGGAAGCAGATACGCAGTATTCT. Its translation is CSVVREADTQYS.

The chain joins TRBV20-1 to TRBJ2-7; D is perhaps TRBD2 (5 bases). CDR1 and CDR2 from the germline V gene are DFQATT and SNEGSKA (reference sequence). Between the trimmed V and J ends, which lost 6 bases and 0 bases, there was a span of 12 bases. This CDR3 comprises 13 residues. CDR3 sequence: CSAWTGSSYEQYF. The CDR3 bases are TGCAGTGCATGGACTGGGAGCTCCTACGAGCAGTACTTC.

In this sample, this clonotype turned up a few times. This chain links TRBV20-1 with TRBJ2-3; 11 bases are shared with TRBD2. Germline-derived CDR1 and CDR2 are DFQATT and SNEGSKA (reference sequence). The CDR3 is 14 residues long. Trimming cost V 6 bases and J 6 bases; bases outside gene matches: 8. CDR3 nucleotides: TGCAGTGCGATGCTAGCGGGGGGCCCCGATACGCAGTATTTT. Protein sequence: CSAMLAGGPDTQYF.

In its sample, this clonotype was seen many times. The rearrangement joins TRBV28 to TRBJ2-1, with TRBD2 as a possible D gene (6 bases). With 6 bases removed from V and 5 bases from J, the gap between germline ends came to 17 bases. Germline V gives CDR1 MDHEN, CDR2 SYDVKM. This CDR3 has 15 amino acids. The CDR3 DNA reads TGTGCCAGCAGCAACTCACACGGGAGAAACAATGAGCAGTTCTTC. It codes for CASSNSHGRNNEQFF.

The chain recombines TRBV19 with TRBJ2-7, with 7 bases that match TRBD1. The CDR3 runs 14 residues. The V segment lost 6 bases and the J segment 4 bases; nucleotides outside the gene matches: 9. CDR1 and CDR2 from the germline V gene are LNHDA and SQIVND (reference sequence). CDR3 protein: CASSQQGKGYEQYF. CDR3 in DNA: TGTGCCAGTAGCCAACAGGGGAAAGGATACGAGCAGTACTTC.

The chain combines TRBV7-2 with TRBJ2-7; D remains unclear. This CDR3 has 17 residues. Germline V gene data show CDR1 as SGHTA and CDR2 as FQGNSA. V lost 2 bases and J lost 3, with 20 bases in between. The CDR3, as DNA: TGTGCCAGCAGCTTAAGAGGCTCGCCAGGCCCCCTCTACGAGCAGTACTTC. Protein product: CASSLRGSPGPLYEQYF.

This clonotype was seen at least ten times. The rearrangement links TRBV27 to TRBJ1-5; D is uncertain. The CDR3 consists of 11 residues. CDR1 is MNHEY and CDR2 is SMNVEV in the germline V gene (reference sequence). V lost 3 bases and J lost 15, with 12 bases in between. CDR3 bases: TGTGCCAGCAGTTTGGACGGAGCTTGGCATTTT. Translation gives CASSLDGAWHF.

This clonotype was recorded many times. The chain couples TRBV29-1 to TRBJ2-5; tentatively, D is TRBD1 (5 bases). The V end lost 6 bases, the J end lost 2 bases, and 7 bases lay between the germline ends. Germline CDR1 SQVTM, CDR2 ANQGSEA. The CDR3 consists of 11 residues. The CDR3 is CSVRQQETQYF. The DNA of the CDR3 is TGCAGCGTCAGACAGCAAGAGACCCAGTACTTC.